A selection of T cell receptor beta chains follows, all from one sample in a study of blood T cells in healthy people across ages. MiXCR was run by TCRdb on the 5' RACE reads, yielding one entry per CDR3 protein. The sample includes 550,000 to 650,000 distinct CDR3 sequences, under 30% of them seen just once. Specimen: blood. These receptors came from a woman at least 80 years old in good health. CDR3s include the opening cysteine and the closing phenylalanine or tryptophan. A D gene is named only where the DNA matches it firmly. Where a row states a size, it is once, few, many or the class of an expanded clone; other rows omit it.

TRBJ2-7	TRBD1	.	TRBV12-3/TRBV12-4	CASSNTGGLYEQYF	TGTGCCAGCAGTAATACAGGGGGCCTCTACGAGCAGTACTTC
TRBJ2-7	.	.	TRBV5-1	CASGLGWTSISSEQYF	TGCGCCAGCGGCTTGGGTTGGACATCCATATCCTCCGAGCAGTACTTC
TRBJ1-1	.	many	TRBV12-3/TRBV12-4	CASSLSGERLSGTEAFF	TGTGCCAGCAGTTTAAGCGGAGAAAGGTTATCGGGCACTGAAGCTTTCTTT
TRBJ2-3	TRBD1	.	TRBV7-2	CASSTQGQVLSDTQYF	TGTGCCAGCAGCACCCAGGGACAGGTTTTATCAGATACGCAGTATTTT
TRBJ2-1	.	.	TRBV20-1	CSARIWDNEQFF	TGCAGTGCTAGAATTTGGGACAATGAGCAGTTCTTC
TRBJ2-1	TRBD1	many	TRBV6-2/TRBV6-3	CASNNAGQEYNEQFF	TGTGCCAGCAATAACGCGGGACAGGAATACAATGAGCAGTTCTTC
TRBJ1-1	.	.	TRBV2	CASSQGLYTEAFF	TGTGCCAGCAGTCAGGGTCTGTACACTGAAGCTTTCTTT
TRBJ1-1	TRBD1	many	TRBV20-1	CSARESRGMNTEAFF	TGCAGTGCTAGAGAGAGCAGGGGGATGAACACTGAAGCTTTCTTT
TRBJ2-7	TRBD1	many	TRBV20-1	CSATGTVSYEQYF	TGCAGTGCTACCGGGACAGTTTCCTACGAGCAGTACTTC
TRBJ2-1	.	many	TRBV7-9	CASSLAQGHEQFF	TGTGCCAGCAGCTTGGCCCAGGGGCATGAGCAGTTCTTC
TRBJ2-7	TRBD1	.	TRBV30	CAWIPLDRDRYEQYF	TGTGCCTGGATTCCCCTGGACAGGGATCGCTACGAGCAGTACTTC
TRBJ1-5	.	many	TRBV9	CAARDNQPQHF	TGTGCCGCCCGTGACAATCAGCCCCAGCATTTT
TRBJ1-4	.	few	TRBV7-2	CASSLAGRVKEKLFF	TGTGCCAGCAGCTTAGCGGGGAGGGTGAAGGAAAAACTGTTTTTT
TRBJ1-5	.	.	TRBV19	CASKIGLHPNQPQHF	TGTGCCAGTAAGATAGGACTCCATCCCAATCAGCCCCAGCATTTT
TRBJ1-2	.	many	TRBV6-2/TRBV6-3	CASSYGSKRDGYTF	TGTGCCAGCAGTTACGGGTCTAAGAGGGACGGCTACACCTTC
TRBJ1-4	TRBD1	few	TRBV29-1	CSGRTGPIGKLFF	TGCAGCGGCCGGACAGGCCCCATAGGAAAACTGTTTTTT
TRBJ2-7	.	many	TRBV2	CASRPPVGEQYF	TGTGCCAGCAGGCCCCCAGTTGGCGAGCAGTACTTC
TRBJ1-1	TRBD1	many	TRBV6-1	CAGEGTGLTEAFF	TGTGCCGGAGAGGGGACAGGTCTCACTGAAGCTTTCTTT
TRBJ1-1	.	.	TRBV7-9	CASSPQQGPEAFF	TGTGCCAGCAGCCCACAACAGGGCCCCGAAGCTTTCTTT
TRBJ2-3	TRBD2	many	TRBV6-1	CASRRLAATDTQYF	TGTGCCAGCCGGCGACTAGCGGCCACAGATACGCAGTATTTT
TRBJ1-4	.	few	TRBV27	CASSLRGMGSMGEKLFF	TGTGCCAGCAGTTTACGGGGGATGGGATCTATGGGTGAAAAACTGTTTTTT
TRBJ2-7	.	.	TRBV20-1	CSARDPKANEQYF	TGCAGTGCTAGAGATCCCAAGGCAAACGAGCAGTACTTC
TRBJ1-3	.	.	TRBV20-1	CSARDRTGSRVFGNTVYF	TGCAGTGCTAGAGATCGAACTGGTAGCAGGGTCTTTGGAAACACCGTATATTTT
TRBJ1-2	.	many	TRBV10-2	CASRAGTFYGYTF	TGCGCCAGCAGAGCCGGGACATTCTATGGCTACACCTTC
TRBJ2-7	TRBD1	.	TRBV4-1	CASSQVGGRDRVSCGEQYF	TGCGCCAGCAGCCAAGTGGGAGGTCGGGACAGGGTTTCCTGTGGCGAGCAGTACTTC
TRBJ2-7	TRBD2	.	TRBV6-6	CASRTGTSCGEQYF	TGTGCCAGCAGAACCGGGACTAGCTGCGGTGAGCAGTACTTC
TRBJ1-6	TRBD1	few	TRBV6-1	CASSETTGSSSPLHF	TGTGCCAGCAGTGAAACGACAGGGTCTTCTTCACCCCTCCACTTT
TRBJ1-4	TRBD1	few	TRBV7-8	CASSSWDRGLGEKLFF	TGTGCCAGCAGCAGCTGGGACAGGGGGCTTGGAGAAAAACTGTTTTTT
TRBJ1-1	.	many	TRBV27	CASSTVGTEAFF	TGTGCCAGCAGTACGGTCGGGACTGAAGCTTTCTTT
TRBJ2-7	.	few	TRBV12-5	CASGPGLLSGAGEQYF	TGTGCTAGTGGTCCCGGGCTACTTTCGGGGGCCGGGGAGCAGTACTTC
TRBJ2-7	.	many	TRBV6-2/TRBV6-3	CASSEPPGRITYEQYF	TGTGCCAGCAGTGAGCCCCCGGGACGGATTACCTACGAGCAGTACTTC
TRBJ2-7	.	many	TRBV6-5	CASSYGLSYEQYF	TGTGCCAGCAGTTATGGGCTCAGCTACGAGCAGTACTTC